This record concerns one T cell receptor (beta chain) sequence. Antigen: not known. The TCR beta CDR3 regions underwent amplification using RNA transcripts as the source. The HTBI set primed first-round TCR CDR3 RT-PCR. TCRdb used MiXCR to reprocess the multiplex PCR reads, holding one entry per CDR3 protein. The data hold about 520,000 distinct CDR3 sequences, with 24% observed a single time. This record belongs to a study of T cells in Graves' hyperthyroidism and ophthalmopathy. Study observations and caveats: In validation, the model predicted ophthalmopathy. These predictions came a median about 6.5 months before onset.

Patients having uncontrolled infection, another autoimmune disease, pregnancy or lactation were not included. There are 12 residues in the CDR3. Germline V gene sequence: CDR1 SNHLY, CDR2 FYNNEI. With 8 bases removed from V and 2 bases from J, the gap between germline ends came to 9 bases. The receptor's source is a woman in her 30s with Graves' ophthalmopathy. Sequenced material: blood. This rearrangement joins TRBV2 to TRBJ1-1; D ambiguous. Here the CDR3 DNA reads TGTGCCAGCCTCCCCGAAAACACTGAAGCTTTCTTT. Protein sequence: CASLPENTEAFF.